This entry lists 20 T cell receptor beta chains sequenced from one sample in a study of OX40 agonist ivuxolimab in advanced cancers. The assay was immunoSEQ multiplex PCR, and TCRdb's table has in-frame clones only and misses some. Of roughly 83,000 clones detected, around 90% appear once; the ten largest clones hold under 9.5%. Source: CD4+ or CD8+ T cells sorted from blood, taken in a trial of the OX40 agonist ivuxolimab. All receptors come from an adult with an advanced solid tumor such as melanoma, head and neck, liver or kidney cancer.

This clone was counted between two and nine times. J is TRBJ1-6 and V is TRBV9; D gene unclear. V was clipped by 0 bases and J by 1 base, with 8 bases between them. The germline V gene has CDR1 SGDLS and CDR2 YYNGEE. The CDR3 extends over 16 amino acids. CDR3 nucleotides: TGTGCCAGCAGCGTAGGAGGGATTTCCTATAATTCACCCCTCCACTTT. Translated, it gives CASSVGGISYNSPLHF. The whole variable domain, remainder taken from reference TRBV9 and TRBJ1-6, is DSGVTQTPKHLITATGQRVTLRCSPRSGDLSVYWYQQSLDQGLQFLIQYYNGEERAKGNILERFSAQQFPDLHSELNLSSLELGDSALYFCASSVGGISYNSPLHFGNGTRLTVT.

This clone showed up just once. Different DNA sequences within this sample yield the same CDR3. The gene calls are TRBV28 and TRBJ1-6, with D tentatively TRBD1 (6 bases). This CDR3 spans 15 amino acids. Between the trimmed V and J ends, which lost 6 bases and 3 bases, there was a span of 12 bases. CDR1 and CDR2 (germline): MDHEN, SYDVKM. Written as DNA, the CDR3 is TGTGCCAGCAGAAGGGGGTTCAGCTATAATTCACCCCTCCACTTT. This codes for CASRRGFSYNSPLHF. Complete variable domain (other parts from reference TRBV28 and TRBJ1-6): DVKVTQSSRYLVKRTGEKVFLECVQDMDHENMFWYRQDPGLGLRLIYFSYDVKMKEKGDIPEGYSVSREKKERFSLILESASTNQTSMYLCASRRGFSYNSPLHFGNGTRLTVT.

The CDR3 loop is CASSQMNSGTITDTQYF. CDR3 in DNA: TGCGCCAGCAGCCAAATGAATAGCGGGACCATCACAGATACGCAGTATTTT. This chain links TRBV4-3 with TRBJ2-3; 8 bases line up with TRBD2. Trimming at V came to 2 bases and at J to 2 bases, leaving 9 bases not matched to a gene. The CDR3 runs 17 residues. From germline, CDR1 is LGHNA and CDR2 YSLEER.

This clone was found once. The chain joins TRBV9 to TRBJ1-6, with D perhaps TRBD1 (5 bases). The CDR3 consists of 15 residues. Trimming shortened V by 0 bases and J by 9 bases, and 13 bases separated the two germline ends. CDR1 is SGDLS and CDR2 is YYNGEE in the germline V gene. This CDR3 reads CASSVAWGPTSPLHF. DNA of the CDR3: TGTGCCAGCAGCGTAGCGTGGGGACCCACTTCACCCCTCCACTTT.

The chain employs TRBV28 and TRBJ1-2, with D tentatively TRBD1 (5 bases). The CDR3 covers 13 residues. The V and J ends lost 10 bases and 2 bases respectively, with 14 bases between them. The germline V gene encodes CDR1 MDHEN and CDR2 SYDVKM. In DNA, the CDR3 is TGTGCCAAGCCCGGGACGGAGAACTATGGCTACACCTTC. Translated: CAKPGTENYGYTF.

This clone was picked up one time. This chain links TRBV9 with TRBJ2-2, with TRBD2 identical over 8 bases. The CDR3 extends over 13 amino acids. CDR1 is SGDLS, CDR2 YYNGEE, per germline. With 6 bases clipped from V and 4 bases from J, the junction kept 2 bases outside the gene matches. The CDR3 nucleotides read TGTGCCAGCACTACTAGCGGCACCGGGGAGCTGTTTTTT. This encodes CASTTSGTGELFF.

The chain is built from TRBV28 and TRBJ2-7; D is ambiguous. CDR3 size: 15 residues. V was clipped by 3 bases and J by 2 bases, with 14 bases between them. Germline V lookup: CDR1 MDHEN, CDR2 SYDVKM. The CDR3, as DNA: TGTGCCAGCAGTTTCCGAAAGGTCAGCCCCTACGAGCAGTACTTC. Amino acid sequence: CASSFRKVSPYEQYF. The full variable domain, with the rest looked up from reference TRBV28 and TRBJ2-7, is DVKVTQSSRYLVKRTGEKVFLECVQDMDHENMFWYRQDPGLGLRLIYFSYDVKMKEKGDIPEGYSVSREKKERFSLILESASTNQTSMYLCASSFRKVSPYEQYFGPGTRLTVT.

This clone was seen a handful of times. This chain connects TRBV7-9 to TRBJ2-7, with 8 bases matching TRBD2. Germline CDR1 reads SEHNR; CDR2 reads FQNEAQ (reference sequence). The CDR3 sequence is 15 residues long. V shed 2 bases, J shed 7 bases, and the junction held 10 bases outside the gene matches. The CDR3 DNA follows: TGTGCCAGCAGCTTACCCCAAGGACTAGCTAGTGAGCAGTACTTC. The encoded protein is CASSLPQGLASEQYF.

The V and J genes are TRBV5-4 and TRBJ2-3; 15 nucleotides agree with TRBD2. CDR1 and CDR2 from the germline V gene are SGHNT and YYREEE (reference sequence). This CDR3 is 17 amino acids long. After removal of 4 bases from V and 0 bases from J, the junction contained 3 bases not matched to a gene. CDR3 amino acids: CASSIGLAGGSTDTQYF. The CDR3 DNA reads TGTGCCAGCAGCATTGGACTAGCGGGGGGGAGCACAGATACGCAGTATTTT.

The chain is built from TRBV28 and TRBJ1-2, with TRBD1 matching over 8 bases. This CDR3 has 15 amino acids. Trimming took 3 bases from V and 2 from J; bases not matched to a gene: 5. Germline V gives CDR1 MDHEN, CDR2 SYDVKM. The CDR3 reads CASSFPRGLNYGYTF. For the CDR3, the DNA is TGTGCCAGCAGTTTCCCCAGGGGGCTGAACTATGGCTACACCTTC.

V usage is TRBV6-5 and J usage is TRBJ2-1, with a tentative D call TRBD1 (6 bases). Germline V gives CDR1 MNHEY, CDR2 SVGAGI. V was clipped by 6 bases and J by 6 bases, with 9 bases between them. The CDR3 is made up of 12 amino acids. The CDR3 sequence is CASSLQGNEQFF. For the CDR3, the DNA is TGTGCCAGCAGCCTACAGGGCAATGAGCAGTTCTTC.

This chain joins TRBV19 and TRBJ2-5, with 8 bases aligning to TRBD2. This CDR3 spans 16 amino acids. V gave up 3 bases and J gave up 5 bases; unmatched junction bases: 11. CDR1 and CDR2 from the germline V gene are LNHDA and SQIVND (reference sequence). The DNA for the CDR3 is TGTGCCAGTAGTATCGGTCGAGCGGGAGAGCATGAGACCCAGTACTTC. Its translation: CASSIGRAGEHETQYF.

This clone was counted once. The chain employs TRBV2 and TRBJ1-3; D is possibly TRBD1 (6 bases). The CDR3 covers 19 residues. Trimming took off 7 bases at V and 2 bases at J, with 27 bases between the two ends. Germline V gene data show CDR1 as SNHLY and CDR2 as FYNNEI. The CDR3, as DNA: TGTGCCAGCATTTCACGTTCAGGGGCGAGGCGAACGGCTGGAAACACCATATATTTT. It encodes CASISRSGARRTAGNTIYF.

The rearrangement links TRBV7-9 to TRBJ2-3; D is uncertain. CDR1 is SEHNR, CDR2 FQNEAQ, per germline (reference sequence). V was cut by 5 bases and J by 2 bases, with 8 bases left in between. This CDR3 is 13 amino acids long. CDR3 region: CASSPDYTDTQYF. CDR3 DNA sequence: TGTGCCAGCAGCCCCGATTACACAGATACGCAGTATTTT.

The rearrangement joins TRBV7-9 to TRBJ2-7; D gene ambiguous. Per the germline V gene, CDR1 is SEHNR and CDR2 is FQNEAQ (reference sequence). V was trimmed by 5 bases and J by 1 base, leaving 3 bases between them. This CDR3 has 11 residues. CDR3 nucleotides: TGTGCCAGCAGCACATCCTACGAGCAGTACTTC. It specifies CASSTSYEQYF.

The V and J genes are TRBV5-6 and TRBJ1-5; no definite D call. Germline V CDR1 and CDR2: SGHDT, YYEEEE. CDR3 length equals 13 residues. V was trimmed by 0 bases and J by 2 bases, leaving 3 bases between them. The DNA of the CDR3 is TGTGCCAGCAGCTTGGCTGGCAATCAGCCCCAGCATTTT. Its translation is CASSLAGNQPQHF.

The chain carries TRBV5-5 and TRBJ1-2; D is undetermined. Trimming removed 4 bases at V and 1 base at J, with 17 bases between. The CDR3 extends over 16 amino acids. Germline CDR1 SGHKS, CDR2 YYEKEE (reference sequence). The CDR3 is CASSPDGLTLNYGYTF. CDR3 bases: TGTGCCAGCAGCCCGGACGGTCTTACCCTTAACTATGGCTACACCTTC. Full variable domain (remainder filled in from reference TRBV5-5 and TRBJ1-2): DAGVTQSPTHLIKTRGQQVTLRCSPISGHKSVSWYQQVLGQGPQFIFQYYEKEERGRGNFPDRFSARQFPNYSSELNVNALLLGDSALYLCASSPDGLTLNYGYTFGSGTRLTVV.

The chain recombines TRBV28 with TRBJ1-3, with D hard to call. The length of the CDR3 is 15 residues. Germline CDR1 is MDHEN and CDR2 is SYDVKM. The germline V and J ends were trimmed by 7 bases and 0 bases, with 13 bases remaining between them. The CDR3 sequence is CASTSWRASGNTIYF. CDR3 sequence (DNA): TGTGCCAGCACCTCTTGGAGGGCCTCTGGAAACACCATATATTTT. The variable domain in full, with the rest retrieved from reference TRBV28 and TRBJ1-3, is DVKVTQSSRYLVKRTGEKVFLECVQDMDHENMFWYRQDPGLGLRLIYFSYDVKMKEKGDIPEGYSVSREKKERFSLILESASTNQTSMYLCASTSWRASGNTIYFGEGSWLTVV.

The chain employs TRBV4-3 and TRBJ2-1; TRBD2 agrees at 9 bases. Germline-derived CDR1 and CDR2 are LGHNA and YSLEER. The CDR3 has 16 residues. The V gene end was trimmed by 0 bases and the J gene end by 10 bases; junction bases not matched to a gene: 10. The CDR3 spells CASSQDRVTSGAEQFF. In DNA, the CDR3 is TGCGCCAGCAGCCAAGATCGGGTGACTAGCGGTGCCGAGCAGTTCTTC.

This clone appeared a single time. This rearrangement joins TRBV4-3 to TRBJ2-3, with D unclear. CDR3 size: 15 residues. V was trimmed by 0 bases and J by 1 base, leaving 8 bases between them. Germline-derived CDR1 and CDR2 are LGHNA and YSLEER. This CDR3 is CASSQDSVGTDTQYF. For the CDR3, the DNA is TGCGCCAGCAGCCAAGATTCGGTCGGCACAGATACGCAGTATTTT.